This T cell receptor (beta chain) was identified during a study of blood T cell repertoires in COVID-19. Overall study context: Specimens from acute and convalescent COVID-19 originated in the United States, Italy and Spain. Sample material is recorded as cDNA or gDNA derived from T cells, B-cell-depleted T cells, or PBMCs.

Methods used by the authors: Amplification of reference gene primers was used by the study to estimate nucleated cell counts. The protocol was immunoSEQ multiplex PCR, while the TCRdb copy is restricted to in-frame clones and leaves out a portion. V and J calls and clone size are those listed in that table; D and trimming were worked out from the DNA. The table lists 120,000 or so clones, 65% to 90% of them singletons, with 25% to 30% in the top ten. Specimen: peripheral blood. This clonotype was obtained from a woman over 75 with acute or convalescent COVID-19.

DNA of the CDR3: TGTGCCAGCAGTTCTCAGGAATATGGCTACACCTTC. It translates to CASSSQEYGYTF. The V and J genes are TRBV28 and TRBJ1-2; D gene unclear. The germline V and J ends were trimmed by 4 bases and 5 bases, with 8 bases remaining between them. Germline CDR1 and CDR2: MDHEN and SYDVKM. This CDR3 has 12 residues.